This paragraph covers one T cell receptor (beta chain) sequence. The CDR3 is 11 residues long. CDR1 and CDR2 (germline): SEHNR, FQNEAQ (reference sequence). Trimming removed 4 bases from V and 8 bases from J, with 8 bases in between. TCRdb's copy holds only in-frame clones and misses some; the assay was immunoSEQ multiplex PCR. Here the sample spans some 29,000 clones, 80% to 95% being singletons. The entry originates in a study of T cell changes during pregnancy in multiple sclerosis. This receptor was taken from a female donor with multiple sclerosis, enrolled in a pregnancy study. The input for sequencing was CD8+ T cells from peripheral blood mononuclear cells, taken before pregnancy. The V and J genes are TRBV7-9 and TRBJ1-2; tentative D call: TRBD1 (5 bases). This CDR3 is CASSSYRGYTF. In DNA, the CDR3 is TGTGCCAGCAGCTCGTACAGGGGCTACACCTTC.